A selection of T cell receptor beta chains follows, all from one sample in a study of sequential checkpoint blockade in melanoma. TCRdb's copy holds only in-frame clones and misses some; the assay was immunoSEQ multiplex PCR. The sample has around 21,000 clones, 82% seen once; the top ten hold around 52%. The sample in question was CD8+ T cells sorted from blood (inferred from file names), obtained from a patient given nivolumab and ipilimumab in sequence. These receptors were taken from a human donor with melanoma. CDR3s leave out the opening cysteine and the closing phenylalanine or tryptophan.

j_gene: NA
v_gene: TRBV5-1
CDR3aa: ASSARLAGGPPEQY

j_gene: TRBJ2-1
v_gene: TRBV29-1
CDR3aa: SVPAGGNEQF

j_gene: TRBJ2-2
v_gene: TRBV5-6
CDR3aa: ASSLAFSSSTGELF

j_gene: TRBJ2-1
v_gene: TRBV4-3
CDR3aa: ASSQVLLRQGAYNEQF

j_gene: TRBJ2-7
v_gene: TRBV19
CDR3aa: ASSASGNYEQY

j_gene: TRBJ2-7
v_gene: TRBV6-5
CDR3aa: ASRSLAGSSYEQY

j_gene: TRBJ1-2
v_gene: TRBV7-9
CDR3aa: ASRRSREADGYT

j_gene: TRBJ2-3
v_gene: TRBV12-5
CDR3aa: ASGWDIGGGISGADTQY

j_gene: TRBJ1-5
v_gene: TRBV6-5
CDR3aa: ASTDTTQGYQPQH

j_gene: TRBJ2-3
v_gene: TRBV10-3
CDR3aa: AISEGLGGALTDTQY

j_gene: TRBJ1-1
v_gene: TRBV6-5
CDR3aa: ASSLVRGRTEAF

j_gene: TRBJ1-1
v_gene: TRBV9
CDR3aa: ASSAASQGRTEAF

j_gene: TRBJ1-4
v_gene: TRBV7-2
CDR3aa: ASSLVDSYNEKLF

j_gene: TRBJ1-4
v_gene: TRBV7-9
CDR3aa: ASSSHRAPNEKLF

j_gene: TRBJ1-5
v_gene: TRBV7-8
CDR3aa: ASNAGSNQPQH

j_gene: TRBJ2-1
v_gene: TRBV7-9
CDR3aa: ASVDRLAGDDEQF

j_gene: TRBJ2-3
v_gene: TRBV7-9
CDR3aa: ASSPLLQGSQY

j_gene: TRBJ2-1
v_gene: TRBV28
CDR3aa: ASSPGTGLYNEQF

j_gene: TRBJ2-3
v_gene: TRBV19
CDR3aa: ASSIVQRSTDTQY

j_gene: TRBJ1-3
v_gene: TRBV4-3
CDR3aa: ASSQDRSAYSGNTIY

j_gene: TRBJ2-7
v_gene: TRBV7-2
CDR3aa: ASSLAGGPATLLNEQY

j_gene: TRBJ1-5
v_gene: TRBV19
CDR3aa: ASSSAGNSNQPQH

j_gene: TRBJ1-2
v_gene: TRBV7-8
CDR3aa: ASSVLSSSMLDGYT

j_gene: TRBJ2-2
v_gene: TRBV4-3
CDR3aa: ASSQDPEGVGTGELF

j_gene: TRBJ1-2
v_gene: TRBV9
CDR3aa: ASSGTGILYYGYT

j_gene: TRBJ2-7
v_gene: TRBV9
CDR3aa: ASSVGRTASYEQY

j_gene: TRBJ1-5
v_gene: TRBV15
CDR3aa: ATSRDLGRNQPQH

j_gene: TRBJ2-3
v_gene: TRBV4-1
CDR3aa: ASAILAGGTDTQY

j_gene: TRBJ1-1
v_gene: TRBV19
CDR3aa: ASSIGFGTEAF

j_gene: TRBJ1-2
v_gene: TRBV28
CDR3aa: ASKTWGVFGYT

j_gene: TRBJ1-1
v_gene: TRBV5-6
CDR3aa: ASSSTGKFAF

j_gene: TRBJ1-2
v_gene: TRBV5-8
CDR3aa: ASSQDREGNYGYT

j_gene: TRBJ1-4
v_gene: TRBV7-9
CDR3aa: ASSSPNRGSTNEKLF

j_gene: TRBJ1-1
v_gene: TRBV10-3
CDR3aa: AISETGSPMNTEAF

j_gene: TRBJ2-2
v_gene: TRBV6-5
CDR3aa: ASSYSSELF

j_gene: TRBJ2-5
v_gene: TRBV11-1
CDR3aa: ASSLGGLEGETQY

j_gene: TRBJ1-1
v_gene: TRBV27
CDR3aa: ATITTGENTEAF

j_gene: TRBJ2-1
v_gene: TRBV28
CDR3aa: ASSFLSYNEQF

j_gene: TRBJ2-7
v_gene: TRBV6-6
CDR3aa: ASSYSREQY

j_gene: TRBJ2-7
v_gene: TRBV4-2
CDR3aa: ASSQGGGPSYEQY

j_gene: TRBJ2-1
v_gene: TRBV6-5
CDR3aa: ASSRGGPSYNEQF

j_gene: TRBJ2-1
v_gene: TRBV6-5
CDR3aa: ASGLNSYNEQF

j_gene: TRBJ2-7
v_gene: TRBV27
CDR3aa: ASSFTENYEQY

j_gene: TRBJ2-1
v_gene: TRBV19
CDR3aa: ASSIGLLAGRYNEQF

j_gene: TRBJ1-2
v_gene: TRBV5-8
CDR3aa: ASSQGSGTEIYGYT

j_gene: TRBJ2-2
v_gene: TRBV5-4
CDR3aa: ASRGDLDTGELF

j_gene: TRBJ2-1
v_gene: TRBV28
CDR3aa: ASSLPGQGRHHRSYNEQF

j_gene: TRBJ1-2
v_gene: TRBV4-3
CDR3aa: ASSQGQGAGYGYT

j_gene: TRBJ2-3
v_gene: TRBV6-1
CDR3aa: AIDPGTVKGDTQY

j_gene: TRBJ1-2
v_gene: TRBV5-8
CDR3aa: ASSQDTLYT